What follows are 8 T cell receptor beta chains derived from one specimen sequenced in a study of beta chain features in type 1 diabetes. The isolated RNA, all of it, was reverse transcribed, so expressed TCRB transcripts were what got sequenced. The method was immunoSEQ multiplex PCR; TCRdb's version includes in-frame clones alone and lacks a portion of them. Here the sample spans around 250,000 clones, 14% being singletons. The sequencing sample was made of naive CD4+ T cells from blood. Source of these receptors: a woman between 35 and 50 years old in good health.

This clone has more than one count but fewer than ten. The rearrangement joins TRBV7-9 to TRBJ1-5, with D hard to call. This CDR3 has 12 amino acids. V lost 4 bases and J lost 5, with 6 bases in between. Germline lookup yields CDR1 SEHNR and CDR2 FQNEAQ (reference sequence). CDR3 sequence reads: CASSSSDQPQHF. The CDR3 DNA follows: TGTGCCAGCAGCTCATCGGATCAGCCCCAGCATTTT.

In nucleotides, the CDR3 is TGTGCCATCAGTGCAGGGGGCCTGGCCAAAAACATTCAGTACTTC. This translates into CAISAGGLAKNIQYF. The V and J genes are TRBV10-3 and TRBJ2-4; 8 nucleotides line up with TRBD1. V was clipped by 4 bases and J by 1 base; unmatched bases: 3. This CDR3 is 15 amino acids long. Per germline, CDR1 ENHRY and CDR2 SYGVKD.

The DNA of the CDR3 is TGTGCCAGTAGCTCCCCCGGGACAAACTACGAGCAGTACTTC. Protein product: CASSSPGTNYEQYF. The chain couples TRBV19 to TRBJ2-7; a weak D match, TRBD1 (6 bases). Germline V gives CDR1 LNHDA, CDR2 SQIVND (reference sequence). The CDR3 has 14 residues. V lost 6 bases and J lost 3, with 15 bases in between.

This clone was seen more than once but under ten times. The chain joins TRBV5-1 to TRBJ2-2; D may be TRBD2 (6 bases). Germline CDR1 and CDR2: SGHRS and YFSETQ. The CDR3 consists of 16 residues. Trimming removed 4 bases from V and 6 bases from J, with 19 bases in between. The CDR3 DNA reads as TGCGCCAGCAGCCTCCGGACTGGAGGGTCCCCCGGGGAGCTGTTTTTT. Translated, it gives CASSLRTGGSPGELFF.

This clone was observed a handful of times. CDR3 protein: CASSPQRGGVFYNEQFF. CDR3 nucleotide sequence: TGTGCCAGCTCACCCCAACGGGGAGGGGTCTTCTACAATGAGCAGTTCTTC. The rearrangement uses TRBV18 and TRBJ2-1; 7 bases align to TRBD2. The germline V gene encodes CDR1 KGHSH and CDR2 LQKENI. This CDR3 is 17 amino acids long. The trim removed 3 bases at V and 3 bases at J, leaving 11 bases unmatched.

The chain joins TRBV5-4 to TRBJ2-7; 9 bases fit TRBD1. Per the germline V gene, CDR1 is SGHNT and CDR2 is YYREEE (reference sequence). Trimming cost V 2 bases and J 0 bases; bases outside gene matches: 3. The length of the CDR3 is 15 residues. The CDR3 spells CASSLGTGSSYEQYF. Here the CDR3 DNA reads TGTGCCAGCAGCTTAGGGACAGGGAGCTCCTACGAGCAGTACTTC.

CDR3 region: CASSEPPGLTNSPLHF. The DNA of the CDR3 is TGTGCCAGCAGTGAACCCCCGGGACTGACTAATTCACCCCTCCACTTT. The chain recombines TRBV25-1 with TRBJ1-6, with D perhaps TRBD1 (5 bases). CDR1 and CDR2 (germline): MGHDK, SYGVNS. Trimming cost V 2 bases and J 6 bases, with 14 bases left between them. The length of the CDR3 is 16 residues.

This clone was detected a few times. The rearrangement uses TRBV5-1 and TRBJ2-1; 10 bases are shared with TRBD1. V shed 3 bases, J shed 1 base, and the junction held 13 bases outside the gene matches. CDR3 size: 19 residues. Germline CDR1 SGHRS, CDR2 YFSETQ. This CDR3 is CASSSGLGTGAGSYNEQFF. CDR3 nucleotide sequence: TGCGCCAGCAGCTCCGGCCTTGGGACAGGGGCAGGATCCTACAATGAGCAGTTCTTC.